The 27 T cell receptor beta chains below come from one sample, sequenced in a study of blood T cell repertoires in COVID-19. Repertoires were generated with immunoSEQ multiplex PCR, while TCRdb's copy carries only in-frame clones and drops some. The sample consists of 150,000 to 170,000 clones, about 88% of them appearing once. The sequenced sample consisted of peripheral blood. Receptors originate from a woman aged 55-75 years with COVID-19, enrolled during active disease.

This clone has just a few counts. The chain employs TRBV12-5 and TRBJ2-5; possibly TRBD2 for D (5 bases). The V gene lost 2 bases and the J gene lost 4 bases, with 14 bases spanning the gap. The CDR3 extends over 15 amino acids. Germline V gene lookup returns CDR1 LGHNT and CDR2 FRNRAP. Here the CDR3 reads CASGLSLEVGETQYF. For the CDR3, the DNA is TGTGCTAGTGGTTTGTCCTTGGAGGTCGGAGAGACCCAGTACTTC.

This CDR3 is CASSYGQGRTEAFF. The CDR3 nucleotides read TGTGCCAGCAGTTACGGGCAGGGGAGAACTGAAGCTTTCTTT. This chain connects TRBV6-5 to TRBJ1-1, with D possibly matching TRBD1 (6 bases). The germline V gene has CDR1 MNHEY and CDR2 SVGAGI. The length of the CDR3 is 14 residues. Trimming stripped 2 bases from V and 5 bases from J, with 12 bases between.

With respect to this clone: An end of the junction differs from the germline gene, which may be a read error. The J gene is TRBJ1-1, the V gene TRBV6-5; 9 bases line up with TRBD1. The CDR3 contains 12 residues. CDR1 MNHEY and CDR2 SVGAGI come from the germline V gene. The CDR3 coding sequence is TGTGCCAGCAGTTATGGACAGGGGCCTTGGATCTTT. As protein: CASSYGQGPWIF.

CDR3 sequence reads: CASSYVRNSYGYTF. DNA for the CDR3: TGTGCCAGCAGTTACGTTAGGAACAGCTATGGCTACACCTTC. The chain is built from TRBV6-5 and TRBJ1-2; no definite D call. Germline CDR1 is MNHEY and CDR2 is SVGAGI. The CDR3 contains 14 residues. Trimming took off 2 bases at V and 4 bases at J, with 11 bases between the two ends.

The V and J genes are TRBV4-1 and TRBJ1-3; the match to TRBD1 covers 7 bases. Trimming at V came to 3 bases and at J to 0 bases, leaving 2 bases not matched to a gene. The germline CDR1 and CDR2 sequences are MGHRA and YSYEKL. The CDR3 runs to 15 residues. CDR3 amino acids: CASSHTGVSGNTIYF. DNA for the CDR3: TGCGCCAGCAGCCATACAGGGGTCTCTGGAAACACCATATATTTT.

The chain employs TRBV7-9 and TRBJ2-1, with 9 bases identical to TRBD2. The CDR3 has 18 residues. Germline lookup yields CDR1 SEHNR and CDR2 FQNEAQ (reference sequence). The V segment lost 5 bases and the J segment 4 bases; nucleotides outside the gene matches: 15. The CDR3, as DNA: TGTGCCAGCAGCCCTATTTTTAGCGGGGGTACCTATTACAATGAGCAGTTCTTC. Protein sequence: CASSPIFSGGTYYNEQFF.

The chain uses TRBV5-1 and TRBJ2-1; D is possibly TRBD1 (6 bases). Germline CDR1 is SGHRS and CDR2 is YFSETQ. V was trimmed by 5 bases and J by 4 bases, leaving 19 bases between them. The CDR3 spans 16 residues. As DNA, the CDR3 is TGCGCCAGCAGACCGGACGGGACATTCCGTTACAATGAGCAGTTCTTC. It translates to CASRPDGTFRYNEQFF.

This clone came up once. Relative to the germline gene, one junction end is altered; a read error may explain this. The V call is TRBV24-1, the J call TRBJ2-1; TRBD1 might be the D (5 bases). Germline V gene lookup returns CDR1 KGHDR and CDR2 SFDVKD. The CDR3 covers 11 residues. CDR3 loop: CATSDLGAPIF. DNA for the CDR3: TGTGCCACCAGTGATTTAGGGGCCCCGATCTTC.

The chain couples TRBV7-9 to TRBJ1-6, with D possibly TRBD1 on 5 matching bases. The germline CDR1 and CDR2 sequences are SEHNR and FQNEAQ (reference sequence). V was cut by 5 bases and J by 9 bases, with 23 bases left in between. The CDR3 loop spans 17 amino acids. CDR3 amino acids: CASSQPRGLTLGSPLHF. CDR3 coding DNA: TGTGCCAGCAGCCAACCGCGGGGCCTCACCCTCGGTTCACCCCTCCACTTT.

The rearrangement uses TRBV15 and TRBJ2-1; weak D call: TRBD2 (5 bases). Germline V gene data show CDR1 as LNHNV and CDR2 as YYDKDF (reference sequence). The CDR3 is made up of 14 amino acids. The V end was cut by 4 bases, the J end by 8 bases, with 15 bases between. CDR3: CATSTPWVAYEQFF. Here the CDR3 DNA reads TGTGCCACCAGCACCCCCTGGGTAGCGTATGAGCAGTTCTTC.

V usage is TRBV5-1 and J usage is TRBJ2-5; TRBD2 agrees at 10 bases. The CDR3 has 15 amino acids. The germline CDR1 and CDR2 sequences are SGHRS and YFSETQ. The J segment lost 3 bases and the V segment lost 0 bases, leaving 2 bases of the junction unmatched. Written as DNA, the CDR3 is TGCGCCAGCAGCTTGGCGAGCGGGAGGGAAGAGACCCAGTACTTC. Residues: CASSLASGREETQYF.

As regards this clone: As the CDR3 is not closed by the conserved phenylalanine or tryptophan, this likely results from a read error. No DNA is shown, since the ends of the CDR3 on it are uncertain; the CDR3 is the one TCRdb lists. The chain combines TRBV5-5 with TRBJ1-2; TRBD1, the table's D call, was not compared with the DNA. From its first to its last residue, the CDR3 has 13 amino acids. Germline V gene sequence: CDR1 SGHKS, CDR2 YYEKEE (reference sequence). The CDR3 reads CASSPRGQGDSFS.

The chain combines TRBV19 with TRBJ1-5; the match to TRBD1 covers 11 bases. CDR3 length: 15 residues. Germline V lookup: CDR1 LNHDA, CDR2 SQIVND (reference sequence). The V gene end was trimmed by 6 bases and the J gene end by 6 bases; junction bases not matched to a gene: 7. The CDR3 DNA reads as TGTGCCAGTAGGCGGACAGGGGGCGTTTCTCAGCCCCAGCATTTT. Translated: CASRRTGGVSQPQHF. Using reference TRBV19 and TRBJ1-5 for the parts outside the CDR3, the full variable domain is DGGITQSPKYLFRKEGQNVTLSCEQNLNHDAMYWYRQDPGQGLRLIYYSQIVNDFQKGDIAEGYSVSREKKESFPLTVTSAQKNPTAFYLCASRRTGGVSQPQHFGDGTRLSIL.

As DNA, the CDR3 is TGTGCCAGTAGCCCCGGGACAGGAGCTAACTATGGCTACACCTTC. It specifies CASSPGTGANYGYTF. V is TRBV19 and J is TRBJ1-2, with 8 bases lining up with TRBD1. CDR3 length: 15 residues. The germline CDR1 and CDR2 sequences are LNHDA and SQIVND (reference sequence). The ends lost 6 bases at V and 0 bases at J; junction bases unmatched: 6.

The CDR3 DNA sequence: TGCAGTGCTACTGACAGGGGCGCGACCGGCTACACCTTC. Translated, it gives CSATDRGATGYTF. The J gene is TRBJ1-2, the V gene TRBV20-1; 8 positions match TRBD1. Per the germline V gene, CDR1 is DFQATT and CDR2 is SNEGSKA (reference sequence). After removal of 4 bases from V and 8 bases from J, the junction contained 9 bases not matched to a gene. The CDR3 is 13 residues long.

The chain joins TRBV7-3 to TRBJ2-3; 7 bases fit TRBD1. The CDR3 runs to 14 residues. The ends lost 8 bases at V and 5 bases at J; junction bases unmatched: 10. CDR1 and CDR2 (germline): SGHTA, FQGTGA. CDR3 sequence: CASGPGNRGDTQYF. CDR3 DNA sequence: TGTGCCAGCGGACCAGGGAACAGGGGAGATACGCAGTATTTT.

The rearrangement joins TRBV5-6 to TRBJ2-7; 7 bases are shared with TRBD1. The V and J ends lost 2 bases and 3 bases, in that order; junction bases with no gene match: 14. The CDR3 loop spans 17 amino acids. Germline V CDR1 and CDR2: SGHDT, YYEEEE. The CDR3 here is CASSLTGAAPRYYEQYF. The CDR3 nucleotides are TGTGCCAGCAGCTTAACAGGGGCCGCACCCCGGTACTACGAGCAGTACTTC.

This clone was recorded a few times. The chain employs TRBV18 and TRBJ1-2, with 12 bases that match TRBD1. Germline loops: CDR1 KGHSH, CDR2 LQKENI. The CDR3 sequence is 15 residues long. Germline trimming cut 2 bases from V and 7 bases from J; bases unmatched to any gene: 5. CDR3 amino acids: CASSPTGTGGRGYTF. For the CDR3, the DNA is TGTGCCAGCTCACCAACCGGGACAGGGGGCCGTGGCTACACCTTC.

The chain recombines TRBV19 with TRBJ2-1, with 7 bases fitting TRBD2. Germline lookup yields CDR1 LNHDA and CDR2 SQIVND (reference sequence). The CDR3 runs to 13 residues. V shed 5 bases, J shed 8 bases, and the junction held 6 bases outside the gene matches. The CDR3 reads CASSPLTSDEQFF. The CDR3 coding sequence is TGTGCCAGTAGTCCGCTTACTAGCGATGAGCAGTTCTTC.

In this sample, this clone turned up once. J is TRBJ2-7 and V is TRBV6-5, with 16 bases fitting TRBD2. Germline V gene sequence: CDR1 MNHEY, CDR2 SVGAGI. This CDR3 region has 16 residues. After removal of 2 bases from V and 5 bases from J, the junction contained 3 bases not matched to a gene. The CDR3 here is CASSYAGLAGGHEQYF. CDR3 in DNA: TGTGCCAGCAGTTACGCGGGACTAGCGGGAGGGCACGAGCAGTACTTC.

The rearrangement uses TRBV19 and TRBJ1-2; 10 bases agree with TRBD1. Germline CDR1 is LNHDA and CDR2 is SQIVND (reference sequence). This CDR3 is 18 amino acids long. J was trimmed by 0 bases and V by 2 bases; bases with no gene match: 9. In nucleotides, the CDR3 is TGTGCCAGTAGTATAAAAGGGACAGGGGCAAATACTAACTATGGCTACACCTTC. It encodes CASSIKGTGANTNYGYTF.

This chain joins TRBV3-1 (or the pseudogene TRBV3-2) and TRBJ1-5, with TRBD1 identical over 7 bases. The germline V gene has CDR1 LGHDT and CDR2 YNNKEL (reference sequence). CDR3 length: 14 residues. V lost 4 bases and J lost 3; bases outside the gene matches: 3. The CDR3 spells CASSRQGNNQPQHF. In DNA, the CDR3 is TGTGCCAGCAGCCGACAGGGAAACAATCAGCCCCAGCATTTT.

This chain links TRBV18 with TRBJ2-2; 7 bases match TRBD1. This CDR3 is 16 amino acids long. The J segment lost 8 bases and the V segment lost 3 bases, leaving 12 bases of the junction unmatched. Germline V CDR1 and CDR2: KGHSH, LQKENI. This CDR3 reads CASSPGWGTVPGELFF. Here the CDR3 DNA reads TGTGCCAGCTCACCGGGCTGGGGGACAGTTCCGGGGGAGCTGTTTTTT.

The rearrangement links TRBV5-1 to TRBJ2-7; a possible D gene is TRBD1 (6 bases). V was trimmed by 6 bases and J by 4 bases, leaving 14 bases between them. The germline V gene encodes CDR1 SGHRS and CDR2 YFSETQ. The CDR3 covers 13 residues. CDR3 region: CASIVGAGYEQYV. CDR3 DNA sequence: TGCGCCAGCATAGTGGGGGCTGGATACGAGCAGTACGTC.

The chain is built from TRBV10-3 and TRBJ1-2; 7 bases align to TRBD1. The CDR3 has 17 residues. Per germline, CDR1 ENHRY and CDR2 SYGVKD. After removal of 3 bases from V and 0 bases from J, the junction contained 10 bases not matched to a gene. The CDR3 reads CAISDPGQILANYGYTF. The CDR3 DNA follows: TGTGCCATCAGTGATCCGGGACAGATCTTAGCTAACTATGGCTACACCTTC.

The rearrangement links TRBV3-1 (or the pseudogene TRBV3-2) to TRBJ1-1, with a weak D call TRBD1 (5 bases). V gave up 6 bases and J gave up 1 base, with 15 bases separating them. Germline V gene sequence: CDR1 LGHDT, CDR2 YNNKEL (reference sequence). The length of the CDR3 is 15 residues. CDR3 bases: TGTGCCAGCAGTCGACAGCTAAAATGGAACACTGAAGCTTTCTTT. This codes for CASSRQLKWNTEAFF.

This chain connects TRBV24-1 to TRBJ1-5; maybe TRBD1 (6 bases). This CDR3 has 17 amino acids. V was cut by 4 bases and J by 5 bases, with 20 bases left in between. CDR1 is KGHDR and CDR2 is SFDVKD in the germline V gene. CDR3 residues: CATSDSGTQGVHQPQHF. The CDR3 DNA sequence: TGTGCCACCAGTGACTCCGGGACACAAGGGGTACATCAGCCCCAGCATTTT.